This TCR beta chain was captured by sequencing in a study of neoadjuvant anti-PD-1 for oral cavity cancer. The CDR3 has 19 residues. Germline V gene sequence: CDR1 LGHNA, CDR2 YNFKEQ. J gave up 1 base and V 1 base, and 9 bases lay outside the gene matches. Study results and limitations: PBMC Gini-index clonality exceeded responders' in non-responders post-nivolumab. Each response group had just a few patients in TCR analyses.

To note about this clone: As yet, its antigen is unknown.

Sequenced by immunoSEQ multiplex PCR; TCRdb stores in-frame clones only, minus some. Here the sample spans about 14,000 clones, roughly two thirds being singletons. The sequence was collected from a person between 40 and 85 years old with oral cavity squamous cell carcinoma. V gene TRBV4-2 combines with J gene TRBJ2-3, with TRBD2 matching over 12 bases. Material: PBMCs, obtained before nivolumab (anti-PD-1) treatment. The CDR3 DNA reads TGTGCCAGCAGCCAAGTCACTAGCGGGAGGCTTATGGGCACAGATACGCAGTATTTT. Amino acids: CASSQVTSGRLMGTDTQYF.